The following is a TCR beta chain sequence with its context. The source of the sample is a study of cytomegalovirus exposure and HLA in healthy donors. The PCR made use of 60 Vbeta and 13 Jbeta primers. TCRdb's table, derived via immunoSEQ multiplex PCR, lists solely in-frame clones and lacks some. The profile shows over 150,000 clones, about four fifths of them singletons. CDR3 length: 15 residues. Germline loops: CDR1 MNHEY, CDR2 SVGAGI. J lost 7 bases, V lost 6 bases, and 15 bases had no gene match. The clonotype was recovered from a male donor in good health and CMV-seropositive. The genes are TRBV6-5 and TRBJ2-7, with 7 bases identical to TRBD1. Sequenced: PBMCs. CDR3 sequence (DNA): TGTGCCAGCAGCTCAATTTCGACAGGGCCGGGGGAGCAGTACTTC. Its protein is CASSSISTGPGEQYF.